One T cell receptor beta chain is described in this entry. The antigen is not known. The data belong to a study of T cell responses to AZD1222 COVID-19 vaccine. Overall study results and limits: Across the whole spike, CD4 TCRs peaked at regions 160-218 and 743-854.

Here immunoSEQ multiplex PCR was the method, and the copy in TCRdb shows in-frame clones only, minus some. The top ten hold approximately 1.9% of the sample, which has some 190,000 clones, around 90% seen once. The clonotype originates from an adult who received the AZD1222 COVID-19 vaccine. Sequences were derived from peripheral blood, sampled 28 days after the second AZD1222 dose.

The DNA for the CDR3 is TGTGCCAGCACCCAGGGTTTCTCTGGAAACACCATATATTTT. Its protein product is CASTQGFSGNTIYF. V gene TRBV6-5 combines with J gene TRBJ1-3; tentatively, D is TRBD1 (5 bases). Germline CDR1 is MNHEY and CDR2 is SVGAGI. V was cut by 7 bases and J by 0 bases, with 10 bases left in between. This CDR3 has 14 amino acids.